A selection of T cell receptor beta chains follows, all from one sample in a study of immune characterization of retroperitoneal liposarcoma. TCRdb analysed the PCR reads with MiXCR anew, one entry per CDR3 protein. There are about 6,600 distinct CDR3 sequences in the sample; about 29% occur only once, and around a quarter lies in the top ten. Sequences were obtained from tumor tissue. The receptors derive from a female donor with retroperitoneal liposarcoma. Each CDR3 is given with its conserved first and last residue. The D gene is left open where the match is weak. The size of a clone is reported for some rows only, either as once, few or many, or as a class for expanded clones.

CASRVWGGQETQFF	TGTGCCAGCAGAGTATGGGGGGGCCAAGAGACCCAGTTCTTC	few	14	TRBV6-1	-	TRBJ2-1
CASSIGTGPYNEQFF	TGCGCCAGCAGCATCGGGACAGGGCCCTACAATGAGCAGTTCTTC	-	15	TRBV5-1	TRBD1	TRBJ2-1
CASSWGGGGANVLTF	TGTGCCAGCAGCTGGGGGGGGGGTGGGGCCAACGTCCTGACTTTC	once	15	TRBV27	TRBD2	TRBJ2-6
CASSLVVKETQYF	TGTGCCAGCAGCCTAGTAGTGAAAGAGACCCAGTACTTC	-	13	TRBV7-2	-	TRBJ2-5
CASSLGAVQNTEAFF	TGTGCCAGCAGCTTGGGTGCTGTTCAGAACACTGAAGCTTTCTTT	-	15	TRBV5-4	-	TRBJ1-1
CASDGGNTGELFF	TGTGCCAGCGACGGCGGGAACACCGGGGAGCTGTTTTTT	-	13	TRBV2	-	TRBJ2-2
CATLPEVTAYTEAFF	TGTGCCACCTTACCGGAGGTGACAGCGTACACTGAAGCTTTCTTT	few	15	TRBV6-1	-	TRBJ1-1
CAISESGGDNTEAFF	TGTGCCATCAGTGAGTCGGGAGGAGATAACACTGAAGCTTTCTTT	-	15	TRBV10-3	-	TRBJ1-1
CASSLGPLAGVSPNEQFF	TGTGCCAGCAGTTTAGGGCCCCTAGCGGGAGTGTCCCCCAATGAGCAGTTCTTC	large	18	TRBV12-3/TRBV12-4	TRBD2	TRBJ2-1
CASKAAGENTGELFF	TGTGCCAGCAAGGCGGCTGGAGAGAACACCGGGGAGCTGTTTTTT	medium-sized	15	TRBV6-1	-	TRBJ2-2
CASRSDGPWDYGYTF	TGTGCCAGCAGGTCGGACGGCCCGTGGGACTATGGCTACACCTTC	-	15	TRBV12-3/TRBV12-4	-	TRBJ1-2
CASSYRQGGSYNEQYF	TGTGCCAGCAGTTACCGACAGGGTGGCTCCTACAATGAGCAGTACTTC	many	16	TRBV12-3/TRBV12-4	TRBD1	TRBJ2-7
CASGLVHPNPYEQYF	TGTGCTAGTGGTTTGGTACATCCTAACCCCTACGAGCAGTACTTC	few	15	TRBV12-5	-	TRBJ2-7
CASSPATGEGEETQFF	TGTGCCAGCAGCCCAGCGACAGGAGAGGGAGAGGAGACCCAGTTCTTC	many	16	TRBV6-1	-	TRBJ2-1
CASSSQAAGGPTQYF	TGTGCCAGCAGCTCCCAGGCGGCGGGAGGGCCGACCCAGTACTTC	many	15	TRBV11-3	TRBD2	TRBJ2-5
CASSYWGRSTYEQYF	TGTGCCAGCAGTTACTGGGGCAGGTCAACCTACGAGCAGTACTTC	-	15	TRBV6-6	-	TRBJ2-7
CSVVWGREEQFF	TGCAGCGTTGTCTGGGGAAGGGAGGAGCAGTTCTTC	-	12	TRBV29-1	-	TRBJ2-1
CASSLRVGYYEQYF	TGTGCCAGCAGCTTAAGGGTCGGATACTACGAGCAGTACTTC	-	14	TRBV5-3	-	TRBJ2-7
CSARDIGTSGISTDTQYF	TGCAGTGCTAGAGATATTGGGACTAGCGGGATAAGCACAGATACGCAGTATTTT	many	18	TRBV20-1	TRBD2	TRBJ2-3
CATLMGGGHEQYF	TGTGCCACTCTCATGGGGGGGGGGCACGAGCAGTACTTC	many	13	TRBV10-3	-	TRBJ2-7
CASSYRPGPYNEQFF	TGTGCCAGCAGTTACCGGCCCGGCCCCTACAATGAGCAGTTCTTC	-	15	TRBV6-8	-	TRBJ2-1
CASGFVPGELFF	TGTGCTAGTGGTTTTGTCCCCGGGGAGCTGTTTTTT	few	12	TRBV12-5	-	TRBJ2-2
CASSLGGLRTDTQYF	TGTGCCAGCAGCTTAGGGGGACTTCGCACAGATACGCAGTATTTT	-	15	TRBV11-2	-	TRBJ2-3
CASSLRRREQYF	TGTGCCAGCAGTTTACGCCGACGGGAGCAGTACTTC	many	12	TRBV12-3/TRBV12-4	-	TRBJ2-5
CASSIVGGRTEAFF	TGTGCCAGTAGTATAGTCGGGGGGAGAACTGAAGCTTTCTTT	few	14	TRBV19	-	TRBJ1-1
CASSRDRPSGANVLTF	TGTGCCAGCAGCAGGGACAGGCCCTCTGGGGCCAACGTCCTGACTTTC	-	16	TRBV27	TRBD1	TRBJ2-6
CASSLGRDPYNEQFF	TGTGCCAGCAGCTTAGGTAGGGATCCCTACAATGAGCAGTTCTTC	-	15	TRBV7-6	-	TRBJ2-1
CASSRGTGVTTEAFF	TGTGCCAGCAGCAGAGGGACAGGGGTGACCACTGAAGCTTTCTTT	-	15	TRBV27	TRBD1	TRBJ1-1
CASSYRAGDTDTQYF	TGTGCCAGCAGTTACAGAGCGGGAGATACAGATACGCAGTATTTT	medium-sized	15	TRBV6-5	TRBD2	TRBJ2-3
CASSEAPRTYEQFF	TGTGCCAGCAGTGAGGCCCCGCGGACCTACGAGCAGTTCTTC	few	14	TRBV6-1	-	TRBJ2-1
CASSLSPDRLLGGELFF	TGTGCCAGCAGCTTATCCCCTGACAGGCTTCTGGGGGGGGAGCTGTTTTTT	-	17	TRBV11-3	-	TRBJ2-2
CASSLTTTGNQPQHF	TGTGCCAGCAGCTTAACAACGACAGGGAATCAGCCCCAGCATTTT	-	15	TRBV7-3	TRBD1	TRBJ1-5
CASSFDRNTEAFF	TGTGCCAGCAGTTTCGACAGGAACACTGAAGCTTTCTTT	-	13	TRBV12-3/TRBV12-4	-	TRBJ1-1
CASTRVAGVKGTDTQYF	TGTGCCAGCACCCGGGTAGCGGGAGTTAAGGGGACAGATACGCAGTATTTT	medium-sized	17	TRBV7-9	TRBD2	TRBJ2-3
CASTPTGDPYEQYF	TGTGCCAGCACCCCCACAGGGGACCCCTACGAGCAGTACTTC	medium-sized	14	TRBV6-1	TRBD1	TRBJ2-7
CASSYVPAGYNEQFF	TGTGCCAGCAGTTACGTGCCAGCGGGCTACAATGAGCAGTTCTTC	medium-sized	15	TRBV6-6	-	TRBJ2-1
CASSHLTGNTEAFF	TGCGCCAGCAGCCACCTAACAGGGAACACTGAAGCTTTCTTT	few	14	TRBV4-3	-	TRBJ1-1
CASSEMDRAHYGYTF	TGTGCCAGCAGTGAAATGGACAGAGCCCACTATGGCTACACCTTC	few	15	TRBV6-1	-	TRBJ1-2
CASSLVIAGEETQYF	TGTGCCAGCAGCTTAGTAATAGCGGGAGAAGAGACCCAGTACTTC	-	15	TRBV11-3	TRBD2	TRBJ2-5
CASSVQTGDNEQFF	TGTGCCAGCAGTGTTCAGACAGGGGACAATGAGCAGTTCTTC	few	14	TRBV6-1	TRBD1	TRBJ2-1
CASSPSSGALYEQYF	TGTGCCAGCAGTCCCTCTAGCGGAGCACTCTACGAGCAGTACTTC	-	15	TRBV12-3/TRBV12-4	TRBD2	TRBJ2-7
CASSDGGLGTEAFF	TGTGCCAGCAGTGACGGGGGGTTGGGAACTGAAGCTTTCTTT	many	14	TRBV6-4	-	TRBJ1-1
CASSQDGAVSYEQYF	TGTGCCAGCAGCCAAGATGGGGCCGTCTCCTACGAGCAGTACTTC	-	15	TRBV4-2	-	TRBJ2-7
CASSLSGSAQYF	TGTGCCAGCAGTTTATCCGGGAGTGCCCAGTACTTC	-	12	TRBV27	-	TRBJ2-5
CASSEAQEPYNEQFF	TGTGCCAGCAGTGAAGCCCAGGAACCCTACAATGAGCAGTTCTTC	few	15	TRBV6-1	-	TRBJ2-1
CASGVSREGVYEQYF	TGTGCCAGCGGGGTCTCGCGGGAGGGTGTTTACGAGCAGTACTTC	-	15	TRBV6-6	TRBD2	TRBJ2-7
CASSVRDGYEQFF	TGTGCCAGCAGTGTCCGGGATGGCTATGAGCAGTTCTTC	large	13	TRBV6-1	-	TRBJ2-1
CASTVGGRSYNEQFF	TGTGCCAGCACCGTAGGGGGCAGGTCCTACAATGAGCAGTTCTTC	medium-sized	15	TRBV12-3/TRBV12-4	TRBD1	TRBJ2-1
CASSLRQGAGEQYF	TGTGCCAGCAGCTTACGTCAGGGGGCTGGCGAGCAGTACTTC	many	14	TRBV5-6	TRBD1	TRBJ2-7
CASRGDSLYGYTF	TGTGCCAGCAGGGGGGACAGTCTCTATGGCTACACCTTC	few	13	TRBV6-1	TRBD1	TRBJ1-2
CASSRGTDNTGELFF	TGTGCCAGCAGTCGAGGGACAGACAACACCGGGGAGCTGTTTTTT	few	15	TRBV6-6	TRBD1	TRBJ2-2
CASSPLWFTGELFF	TGTGCCAGCAGTCCCCTGTGGTTCACCGGGGAGCTGTTTTTT	-	14	TRBV25-1	-	TRBJ2-2
CASSYSRGGAGQETQYF	TGTGCCAGCAGTTACTCGAGAGGCGGGGCGGGGCAAGAGACCCAGTACTTC	many	17	TRBV6-5	-	TRBJ2-5